Presented here are 21 T cell receptor beta chains from one specimen sequenced in a study of T cells in Graves' hyperthyroidism and ophthalmopathy. The source material, RNA transcripts, was used to amplify TCR beta CDR3 regions. The primer set for the first-round RT-PCR of the TCR CDR3 was HTBI. MiXCR, applied by TCRdb to the multiplex PCR reads, yields one record per CDR3 protein. This table holds 600,000 or so distinct CDR3 sequences, 12% to 15% found once. Sequenced: blood. The receptors were sampled from a woman aged 18 to 35 with Graves' ophthalmopathy.

On this clonotype itself: Possible read error: a much larger clone is one base away. The chain joins TRBV11-2 to TRBJ2-5; possible D gene TRBD2, 6 bases. The CDR3 spans 10 residues. Germline V CDR1 and CDR2: SGHAT, FQNNGV. Trimming removed 8 bases from V and 9 bases from J, with 10 bases in between. The CDR3 nucleotides are TGTGCCAGCCCGGGGGAGGCCCAGTACTTC. Encoded protein: CASPGEAQYF. The entire variable domain, with the rest obtained from reference TRBV11-2 and TRBJ2-5, is as follows: EAGVAQSPRYKIIEKRQSVAFWCNPISGHATLYWYQQILGQGPKLLIQFQNNGVVDDSQLPKDRFSAERLKGVDSTLKIQPAKLEDSAVYLCASPGEAQYFGPGTRLLVL.

In the case of this clonotype: The missing conserved phenylalanine or tryptophan at the end of this CDR3 makes a read error likely. The gene calls are TRBV27 and TRBJ1-5; 10 bases align to TRBD1. The V segment lost 2 bases and the J segment 6 bases; nucleotides outside the gene matches: 4. The CDR3 sequence is 15 residues long. CDR1 is MNHEY and CDR2 is SMNVEV in the germline V gene (reference sequence). The CDR3 spells CASSLKGQGSQPQHS. The CDR3 coding sequence is TGTGCCAGCAGTTTAAAGGGACAGGGGAGTCAGCCCCAGCATTCT.

Ten or more counts support this clonotype. The rearrangement joins TRBV6-6 to TRBJ2-7; possible D gene TRBD1, 6 bases. V lost 2 bases to trimming and J lost 2 bases, with 19 bases between them. This CDR3 is 17 amino acids long. Germline CDR1 MNHNY, CDR2 SVGAGI (reference sequence). The CDR3 sequence: CASSYTAFWDTPYEQYF. In DNA, the CDR3 is TGTGCCAGCAGTTACACCGCGTTCTGGGACACCCCCTACGAGCAGTACTTC.

The table lists this clonotype with a few counts. This sequence may be a read error, since a much larger clone differs from it by one base. The J gene is TRBJ1-2, the V gene TRBV28, with TRBD1 matching over 9 bases. Germline V gene lookup returns CDR1 MDHEN and CDR2 SYDVKM. V lost 8 bases, J lost 3 bases, and 10 bases stayed unmatched. The CDR3 is made up of 15 amino acids. The CDR3 bases are TGTGCCAGCGGTTCTTCCACAGGGGGCGACTATGGCTACACCTTC. Residues: CASGSSTGGDYGYTF.

Many counts were recorded for this clonotype. The chain has TRBV6-1 and TRBJ2-5, with TRBD2 matching over 11 bases. Germline lookup yields CDR1 MNHNS and CDR2 SASEGT. There are 15 residues in the CDR3. With V trimmed by 6 bases and J by 5 bases, 8 bases remained unmatched. The CDR3 loop is CASRLAGDRGETQYF. The CDR3 region has the DNA TGTGCCAGCAGACTAGCGGGAGATAGGGGGGAGACCCAGTACTTC.

This clonotype was recorded many times. This chain connects TRBV12-5 to TRBJ2-1; the match to TRBD2 covers 11 bases. V was pared by 3 bases and J by 6 bases, with 7 bases of the junction left unmatched. The CDR3 covers 16 residues. Germline V lookup: CDR1 LGHNT, CDR2 FRNRAP. The CDR3 region is CASGLTSGRGPNEQFF. In DNA, the CDR3 is TGTGCTAGTGGTTTAACTAGCGGGAGAGGCCCCAATGAGCAGTTCTTC.

This chain connects TRBV19 to TRBJ1-1; TRBD1 matches 11 bases. The CDR3 spans 14 residues. The germline V gene encodes CDR1 LNHDA and CDR2 SQIVND (reference sequence). V was clipped by 7 bases and J by 6 bases; unmatched bases: 7. CDR3 sequence reads: CASTPGQGDAEAFF. DNA of the CDR3: TGTGCCAGTACCCCGGGACAGGGGGACGCTGAAGCTTTCTTT.

There are many counts of this clonotype. CDR3 residues: CSAISGSRTDTQYF. CDR3 bases: TGCAGTGCTATTAGCGGATCTCGGACAGATACGCAGTATTTT. The chain links TRBV20-1 to TRBJ2-3; D is possibly TRBD2 (6 bases). CDR1 DFQATT and CDR2 SNEGSKA come from the germline V gene (reference sequence). The CDR3 sequence is 14 residues long. The V end was cut by 4 bases, the J end by 3 bases, with 14 bases between.

The V and J genes are TRBV6-2 or TRBV6-3 and TRBJ2-1, with 9 bases fitting TRBD1. V shed 6 bases, J shed 8 bases, and the junction held 8 bases outside the gene matches. The CDR3 totals 14 residues. Looked up from germline, CDR1 is MNHEY and CDR2 is SVGEGT. CDR3 bases: TGTGCCAGCAGCGTAACAGGGGGCCAGTATGAGCAGTTCTTC. Protein: CASSVTGGQYEQFF.

The sample holds many counts of this clonotype. The J gene is TRBJ2-3, the V gene TRBV7-8; 7 bases agree with TRBD2. This CDR3 spans 15 amino acids. V was pared by 2 bases and J by 1 base, with 3 bases of the junction left unmatched. Germline V gene lookup returns CDR1 SGHVS and CDR2 FQNEAQ. CDR3 DNA sequence: TGTGCCAGCAGCTTACGAGGGAGGGGCACAGATACGCAGTATTTT. Protein sequence: CASSLRGRGTDTQYF.

This chain connects TRBV30 to TRBJ2-7; 9 positions agree with TRBD2. This CDR3 has 14 residues. In germline, CDR1 is GTSNPN, CDR2 SVGIG (reference sequence). The trim removed 6 bases at V and 0 bases at J, leaving 6 bases unmatched. The CDR3 reads CACRLAGSSYEQYF. The CDR3 coding sequence is TGTGCCTGCAGGCTAGCGGGGAGCTCCTACGAGCAGTACTTC.

This clonotype was detected a few times. V and J are TRBV12-3 or TRBV12-4 and TRBJ2-2, with 9 bases lining up with TRBD2. The CDR3 is 17 residues long. V dropped 1 base and J dropped 5; count of bases not matched to a gene: 8. As DNA, the CDR3 is TGTGCCAGCAGTTTAGGGGCCGGTAGCGGGAGTACCGGGGAGCTGTTTTTT. This gives the protein CASSLGAGSGSTGELFF.

This clonotype has ten or more counts. V is TRBV12-3 or TRBV12-4 and J is TRBJ2-3; D is ambiguous. The CDR3 consists of 11 residues. The V gene lost 7 bases and the J gene lost 2 bases, with 4 bases spanning the gap. This chain's CDR3 is CASTLTDTQYF. In DNA, the CDR3 is TGTGCCAGCACCCTCACAGATACGCAGTATTTT.

Ten or more counts support this clonotype. CDR3 bases: TGTGCCAGTAGTAAGGACAGGGGCGCACGATTCTATGGCTACACCTTC. Translating it yields CASSKDRGARFYGYTF. The chain links TRBV19 to TRBJ1-2, with TRBD1 matching over 9 bases. The J segment lost 4 bases and the V segment lost 4 bases, leaving 10 bases of the junction unmatched. Germline CDR1 and CDR2: LNHDA and SQIVND (reference sequence). The length of the CDR3 is 16 residues.

This clonotype was counted only a few times. As the CDR3 is not closed by the conserved phenylalanine or tryptophan, this likely results from a read error. The V and J genes are TRBV24-1 and TRBJ2-7, with D possibly matching TRBD1 (5 bases). The V gene lost 5 bases and the J gene lost 3 bases, with 16 bases spanning the gap. CDR3 length equals 15 residues. Germline loops: CDR1 KGHDR, CDR2 SFDVKD. The DNA of the CDR3 is TGTGCCACCAGTGCTTCACATCCGACAGACTACGAGCAGTACCTC. Translated, it gives CATSASHPTDYEQYL.

This clonotype came up many times. This chain joins TRBV6-2 or TRBV6-3 and TRBJ2-1, with 10 bases aligning to TRBD2. V trimming: 4 bases; J trimming: 0 bases; junction bases outside the gene matches: 18. Germline V gene sequence: CDR1 MNHEY, CDR2 SVGEGT. This CDR3 is 21 amino acids long. CDR3 in amino acids: CASSSGPGRASGSSSYNEQFF. Written as DNA, the CDR3 is TGTGCCAGCAGTTCTGGACCCGGCAGGGCTAGCGGGAGTAGCTCCTACAATGAGCAGTTCTTC.

In its sample, this clonotype was seen many times. The chain links TRBV7-9 to TRBJ2-1, with D possibly matching TRBD1 (6 bases). The CDR3 totals 17 residues. V shed 1 base and J shed 7 bases, with 20 bases lying between them. Germline values: CDR1 SEHNR, CDR2 FQNEAQ (reference sequence). The CDR3 here is CASSLVSGAGARNEQFF. CDR3 nucleotide sequence: TGTGCCAGCAGCTTAGTGTCTGGCGCAGGGGCGAGGAATGAGCAGTTCTTC. Variable domain in full (rest from reference TRBV7-9 and TRBJ2-1): DTGVSQNPRHKITKRGQNVTFRCDPISEHNRLYWYRQTLGQGPEFLTYFQNEAQLEKSRLLSDRFSAERPKGSFSTLEIQRTEQGDSAMYLCASSLVSGAGARNEQFFGPGTRLTVL.

This clonotype appeared many times. The chain joins TRBV12-3 or TRBV12-4 to TRBJ1-4; weak D call: TRBD1 (5 bases). The CDR3 sequence is 14 residues long. V lost 2 bases and J 7 bases, leaving 11 bases between the germline ends. The CDR3 DNA follows: TGTGCCAGCAGTTTACAGGGTAGGGGTGAAAAACTGTTTTTT. Protein: CASSLQGRGEKLFF.

In its sample, this clonotype was seen a few times. The chain employs TRBV3-1 and TRBJ2-2; 9 bases are a match to TRBD1. Trimming at V came to 6 bases and at J to 3 bases, leaving 2 bases not matched to a gene. The CDR3 totals 14 residues. Germline CDR1 reads LGHDT; CDR2 reads YNNKEL (reference sequence). This CDR3 is CASRWTGDTGELFF. The CDR3 region has the DNA TGTGCCAGCAGGTGGACAGGGGACACCGGGGAGCTGTTTTTT.

J is TRBJ2-3 and V is TRBV30; 8 bases are shared with TRBD2. The length of the CDR3 is 17 residues. The V and J ends lost 2 bases and 4 bases, in that order; junction bases with no gene match: 14. The germline gives CDR1 GTSNPN, CDR2 SVGIG (reference sequence). The CDR3 bases are TGTGCCTGGAGTTCAGATGGGATCAGCGGGAGACCAGATACGCAGTATTTT. Its protein is CAWSSDGISGRPDTQYF.

This clonotype was detected many times. The chain recombines TRBV12-3 or TRBV12-4 with TRBJ1-4, with D unresolved. V was pared by 4 bases and J by 11 bases, with 20 bases between. This CDR3 spans 15 amino acids. The CDR3 region is CASSSYRTPLGKLFF. CDR3 bases: TGTGCCAGCAGTTCTTACCGGACCCCTTTAGGGAAACTGTTTTTT.